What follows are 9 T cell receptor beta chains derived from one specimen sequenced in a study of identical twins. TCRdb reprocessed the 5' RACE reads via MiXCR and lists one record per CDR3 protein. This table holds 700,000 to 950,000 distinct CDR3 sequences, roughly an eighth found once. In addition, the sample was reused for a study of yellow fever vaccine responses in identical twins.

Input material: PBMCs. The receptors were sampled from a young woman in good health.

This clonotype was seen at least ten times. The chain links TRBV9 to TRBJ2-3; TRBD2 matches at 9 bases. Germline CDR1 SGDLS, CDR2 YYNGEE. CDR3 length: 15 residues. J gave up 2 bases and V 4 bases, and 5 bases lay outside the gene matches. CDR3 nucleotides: TGTGCCAGCAGCTTCAGCGGGGGGTTCACAGATACGCAGTATTTT. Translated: CASSFSGGFTDTQYF.

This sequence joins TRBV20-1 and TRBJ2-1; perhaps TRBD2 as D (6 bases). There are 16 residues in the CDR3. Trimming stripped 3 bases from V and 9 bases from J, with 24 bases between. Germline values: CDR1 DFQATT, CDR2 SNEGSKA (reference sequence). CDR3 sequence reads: CSASGGFSGKVSEQFF. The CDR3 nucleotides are TGCAGTGCTAGTGGGGGTTTTAGCGGCAAAGTAAGTGAGCAGTTCTTC.

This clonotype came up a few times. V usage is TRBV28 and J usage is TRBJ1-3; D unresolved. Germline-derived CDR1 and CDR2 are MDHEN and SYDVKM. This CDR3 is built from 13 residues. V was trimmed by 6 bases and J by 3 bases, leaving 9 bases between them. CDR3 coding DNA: TGTGCCAGCAGGGCCAGCTATGGAAACACCATATATTTT. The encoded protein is CASRASYGNTIYF.

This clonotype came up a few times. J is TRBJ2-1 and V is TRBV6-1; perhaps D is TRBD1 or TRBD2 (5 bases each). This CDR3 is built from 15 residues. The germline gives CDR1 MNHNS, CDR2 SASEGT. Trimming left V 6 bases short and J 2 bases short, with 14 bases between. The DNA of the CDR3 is TGTGCCAGCAGGGCGAGGGACGGACCCTACAATGAGCAGTTCTTC. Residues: CASRARDGPYNEQFF.

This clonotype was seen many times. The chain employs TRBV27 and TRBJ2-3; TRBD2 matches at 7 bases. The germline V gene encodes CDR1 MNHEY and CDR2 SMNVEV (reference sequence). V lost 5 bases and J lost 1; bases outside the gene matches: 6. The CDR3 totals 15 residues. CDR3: CASSPPGRGTDTQYF. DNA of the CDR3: TGTGCCAGCAGTCCTCCGGGGAGGGGCACAGATACGCAGTATTTT.

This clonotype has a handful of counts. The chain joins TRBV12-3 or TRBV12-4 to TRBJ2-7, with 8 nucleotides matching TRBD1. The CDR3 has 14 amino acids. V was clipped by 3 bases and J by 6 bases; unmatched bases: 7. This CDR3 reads CASSFSDRDREQYF. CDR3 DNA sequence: TGTGCCAGCAGTTTTTCGGACAGGGATCGCGAGCAGTACTTC.

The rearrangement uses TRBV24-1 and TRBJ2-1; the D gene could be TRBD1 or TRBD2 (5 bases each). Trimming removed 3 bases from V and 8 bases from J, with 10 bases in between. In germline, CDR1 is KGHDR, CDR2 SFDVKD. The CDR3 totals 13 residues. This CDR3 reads CATSDAMGDEQFF. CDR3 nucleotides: TGTGCCACCAGTGATGCAATGGGGGATGAGCAGTTCTTC.

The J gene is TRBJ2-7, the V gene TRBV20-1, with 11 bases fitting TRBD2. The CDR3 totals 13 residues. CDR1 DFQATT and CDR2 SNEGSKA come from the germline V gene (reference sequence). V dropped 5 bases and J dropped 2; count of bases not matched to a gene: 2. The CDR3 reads CSAGTSGPYEQYF. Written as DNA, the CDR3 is TGCAGTGCTGGGACTAGCGGACCCTACGAGCAGTACTTC.

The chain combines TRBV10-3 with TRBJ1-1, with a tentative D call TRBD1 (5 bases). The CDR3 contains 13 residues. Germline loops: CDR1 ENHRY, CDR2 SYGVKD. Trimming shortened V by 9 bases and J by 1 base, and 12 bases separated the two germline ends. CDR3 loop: CAIGPTGNTEAFF. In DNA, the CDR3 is TGTGCCATAGGGCCCACAGGGAACACTGAAGCTTTCTTT.